The 8 T cell receptor beta chains reported below all come from one sample, sequenced in a study of blood T cell repertoires in COVID-19. Here immunoSEQ multiplex PCR was the method, and the copy in TCRdb shows in-frame clones only, minus some. The sample has 250,000 to 300,000 clones; about 86% are singletons. The material sequenced was peripheral blood. The receptors come from a man aged 30 to 39 with active or convalescent COVID-19.

The chain joins TRBV18 to TRBJ2-5, with 7 bases matching TRBD1. The V and J ends lost 3 bases and 7 bases, in that order; junction bases with no gene match: 11. Germline CDR1 reads KGHSH; CDR2 reads LQKENI. This CDR3 spans 15 amino acids. CDR3 residues: CASSPRTGDPPTQYF. The CDR3 bases are TGTGCCAGCTCACCCCGGACAGGCGACCCCCCGACCCAGTACTTC.

This sequence joins TRBV27 and TRBJ1-2; maybe TRBD1 (6 bases). The CDR3 sequence is 13 residues long. The V end lost 6 bases, the J end lost 5 bases, and 13 bases lay between the germline ends. Germline CDR1 and CDR2: MNHEY and SMNVEV (reference sequence). The CDR3 sequence is CASRLGGGYGYTF. In DNA, the CDR3 is TGTGCCAGCAGGCTAGGGGGGGGATATGGCTACACCTTC.

The J gene is TRBJ2-5, the V gene TRBV30, with a tentative D call TRBD2 (7 bases). CDR3 length: 17 amino acids. Trimming took off 1 base at V and 5 bases at J, with 23 bases between the two ends. The germline V gene encodes CDR1 GTSNPN and CDR2 SVGIG (reference sequence). CDR3 bases: TGTGCCTGGAGTGAATCCCAGGGGAGGGGATTTTGGGAGACCCAGTACTTC. Translated: CAWSESQGRGFWETQYF.

The chain is built from TRBV4-1 and TRBJ2-7; D is possibly TRBD1 (5 bases). Germline V gene sequence: CDR1 MGHRA, CDR2 YSYEKL. Trimming stripped 1 base from V and 3 bases from J, with 10 bases between. The CDR3 covers 14 residues. In DNA form, the CDR3 reads TGCGCCAGCAGCCAAGGGACACGCAACTACGAGCAGTACTTC. It specifies CASSQGTRNYEQYF.

This chain connects TRBV2 to TRBJ1-4, with D possibly TRBD1 on 5 matching bases. The CDR3 loop spans 14 amino acids. V was shortened by 6 bases and J by 11 bases, with 19 bases between the two germline ends. The germline CDR1 and CDR2 sequences are SNHLY and FYNNEI. In DNA, the CDR3 is TGTGCCAGCAGAGTGGGGCGGGAGGCCCCCAAACTGTTTTTT. Its translation is CASRVGREAPKLFF.

The V and J genes are TRBV7-9 and TRBJ2-1; 11 bases are a match to TRBD2. J lost 4 bases, V lost 3 bases, and 2 bases had no gene match. CDR1 and CDR2 (germline): SEHNR, FQNEAQ (reference sequence). The CDR3 spans 15 residues. The DNA for the CDR3 is TGTGCCAGCAGCTTTACTAGCGGGGGATACAATGAGCAGTTCTTC. Protein product: CASSFTSGGYNEQFF.

V is TRBV6-5 and J is TRBJ2-5; 7 bases match TRBD2. V shed 5 bases, J shed 7 bases, and the junction held 10 bases outside the gene matches. The germline gives CDR1 MNHEY, CDR2 SVGAGI. The length of the CDR3 is 14 residues. Here the CDR3 reads CASSTGGEVGTQYF. The CDR3 nucleotides read TGTGCCAGCAGTACGGGGGGTGAGGTGGGGACCCAGTACTTC.

The chain recombines TRBV7-2 with TRBJ2-2, with D tentatively TRBD1 (6 bases). This CDR3 is built from 15 residues. Trimming shortened V by 2 bases and J by 3 bases, and 10 bases separated the two germline ends. Germline lookup yields CDR1 SGHTA and CDR2 FQGNSA. The CDR3 region is CASSLSAGDTGELFF. Here the CDR3 DNA reads TGTGCCAGCAGCTTATCGGCAGGGGACACCGGGGAGCTGTTTTTT.